Each of the 10 T cell receptor beta chains below was sequenced from the same sample in a study of regulatory T cells in long-lasting Graves disease. Time point reported: newly diagnosed GD, antithyroid drugs for less than 3 months. Extracted PBMC RNA gave rise to the TCR library. Construction of the TCR beta libraries employed iRepertoire HTBI primers in conjunction with Arm-PCR of CDR3 regions. TCRdb used MiXCR to reprocess the multiplex PCR reads, holding one entry per CDR3 protein. There are 350,000 to 450,000 distinct CDR3 sequences in the sample; about 15% occur only once, and over 15% lies in the top ten. This same sample was also part of a study on T cells in Graves' hyperthyroidism and ophthalmopathy.

Sequenced material: peripheral blood mononuclear cells (PBMCs), taken at new diagnosis, from a patient treated with antithyroid drugs. These TCRs come from a woman aged 30 to 39 with Graves disease.

This clonotype was picked up a small number of times. The chain has TRBV24-1 and TRBJ2-3; D is tentatively TRBD1 or TRBD2 (5 bases each). Germline lookup yields CDR1 KGHDR and CDR2 SFDVKD. The CDR3 is 15 amino acids. The V gene lost 7 bases and the J gene lost 1 base, with 14 bases spanning the gap. This chain's CDR3 is CATRATGTRTDTQYF. The CDR3 region has the DNA TGTGCCACCAGGGCGACCGGGACCCGCACAGATACGCAGTATTTT.

This clonotype occurred a few times. This rearrangement joins TRBV27 to TRBJ2-2; a possible D gene is TRBD2 (5 bases). Germline-derived CDR1 and CDR2 are MNHEY and SMNVEV (reference sequence). V lost 6 bases, J lost 0 bases, and 11 bases lay in between. The length of the CDR3 is 15 residues. The CDR3 spells CASRLAGTNTGELFF. Here the CDR3 DNA reads TGTGCCAGCAGGCTAGCCGGGACGAACACCGGGGAGCTGTTTTTT.

The CDR3 loop is CASSQGSLQGRSPNTEAFF. CDR3 nucleotide sequence: TGCGCCAGCAGCCAAGGGAGCCTCCAGGGTAGGTCCCCGAACACTGAAGCTTTCTTT. The V gene is TRBV4-1, the J gene TRBJ1-1; tentative D call: TRBD1 (5 bases). The V and J ends lost 1 base and 1 base respectively, with 22 bases between them. The CDR3 is 19 amino acids. Germline V CDR1 and CDR2: MGHRA, YSYEKL.

This clonotype was found many times. The chain has TRBV3-1 and TRBJ2-3; D uncertain. Trimming took off 0 bases at V and 1 base at J, with 14 bases between the two ends. The CDR3 loop spans 17 amino acids. CDR1 and CDR2 from the germline V gene are LGHDT and YNNKEL (reference sequence). The CDR3 sequence: CASSQEALLIGTDTQYF. DNA of the CDR3: TGTGCCAGCAGCCAAGAGGCCCTACTTATCGGCACAGATACGCAGTATTTT.

This clonotype was recorded many times. V and J are TRBV3-1 and TRBJ2-2; 13 nucleotides align to TRBD2. V shed 2 bases, J shed 7 bases, and the junction held 10 bases outside the gene matches. The CDR3 length is 18 residues. Germline V gene lookup returns CDR1 LGHDT and CDR2 YNNKEL (reference sequence). In DNA, the CDR3 is TGTGCCAGCAGCCAAACGAGGACTAGCGGGAGTAGGTACGGGGAGCTGTTTTTT. Translating gives CASSQTRTSGSRYGELFF.

The gene calls are TRBV6-5 and TRBJ1-1; a possible D gene is TRBD1 (5 bases). The CDR3 length is 13 residues. The V end was cut by 0 bases, the J end by 5 bases, with 7 bases between. From germline, CDR1 is MNHEY and CDR2 SVGAGI. The chain's CDR3 is CASSYSRGTEAFF. The CDR3, as DNA: TGTGCCAGCAGTTACTCTAGGGGTACTGAAGCTTTCTTT.

This clonotype was seen many times. The J gene is TRBJ1-2, the V gene TRBV2; D unresolved. The CDR3 spans 16 residues. Germline values: CDR1 SNHLY, CDR2 FYNNEI. Trimming cost V 0 bases and J 3 bases, with 14 bases left between them. CDR3 nucleotides: TGTGCCAGCAGTGAAGCTAAATATCCCACAGACTATGGCTACACCTTC. Protein sequence: CASSEAKYPTDYGYTF.

The rearrangement joins TRBV12-5 to TRBJ2-2, with 8 bases that match TRBD2. The CDR3 is made up of 15 amino acids. The V gene's germline CDR1 is LGHNT and CDR2 FRNRAP. V trimming: 4 bases; J trimming: 7 bases; junction bases outside the gene matches: 8. CDR3 coding DNA: TGTGCTAGTGGTTCAGTAGACAGCGGGGGCGGGGAGCTGTTTTTT. Translation: CASGSVDSGGGELFF.

This clonotype appeared many times. This chain uses TRBV6-2 or TRBV6-3 with TRBJ2-5; 7 nucleotides match TRBD2. The CDR3 runs 15 residues. Germline assignment: CDR1 MNHEY and CDR2 SVGEGT. V gave up 5 bases and J gave up 5 bases; unmatched junction bases: 11. CDR3 DNA sequence: TGTGCCAGCAGTGAAGCGGGGCAGGGCGTGGAGACCCAGTACTTC. Its translation: CASSEAGQGVETQYF.

This clonotype was seen ten or more times. The CDR3 DNA reads TGTGCCAGCAGTGTGGAGACTAGGCAGTACTTC. It specifies CASSVETRQYF. The chain employs TRBV2 and TRBJ2-5; possible D gene TRBD2, 6 bases. V lost 4 bases and J 11 bases, leaving 11 bases between the germline ends. The CDR3 totals 11 residues. Germline V gene lookup returns CDR1 SNHLY and CDR2 FYNNEI.